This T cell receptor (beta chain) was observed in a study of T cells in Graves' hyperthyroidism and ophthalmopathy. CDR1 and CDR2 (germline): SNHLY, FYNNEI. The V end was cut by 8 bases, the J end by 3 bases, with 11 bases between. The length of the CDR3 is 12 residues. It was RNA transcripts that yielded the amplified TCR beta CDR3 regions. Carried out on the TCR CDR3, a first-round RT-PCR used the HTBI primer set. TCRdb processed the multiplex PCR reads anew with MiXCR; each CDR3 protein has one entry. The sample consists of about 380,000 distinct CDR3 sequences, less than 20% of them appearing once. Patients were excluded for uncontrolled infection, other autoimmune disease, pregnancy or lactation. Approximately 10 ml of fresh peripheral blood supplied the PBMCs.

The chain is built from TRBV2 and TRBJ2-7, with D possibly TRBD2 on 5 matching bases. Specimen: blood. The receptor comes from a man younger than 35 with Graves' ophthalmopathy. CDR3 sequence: CASELGNYEQYF. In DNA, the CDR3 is TGTGCCAGCGAGCTCGGGAACTACGAGCAGTACTTC.